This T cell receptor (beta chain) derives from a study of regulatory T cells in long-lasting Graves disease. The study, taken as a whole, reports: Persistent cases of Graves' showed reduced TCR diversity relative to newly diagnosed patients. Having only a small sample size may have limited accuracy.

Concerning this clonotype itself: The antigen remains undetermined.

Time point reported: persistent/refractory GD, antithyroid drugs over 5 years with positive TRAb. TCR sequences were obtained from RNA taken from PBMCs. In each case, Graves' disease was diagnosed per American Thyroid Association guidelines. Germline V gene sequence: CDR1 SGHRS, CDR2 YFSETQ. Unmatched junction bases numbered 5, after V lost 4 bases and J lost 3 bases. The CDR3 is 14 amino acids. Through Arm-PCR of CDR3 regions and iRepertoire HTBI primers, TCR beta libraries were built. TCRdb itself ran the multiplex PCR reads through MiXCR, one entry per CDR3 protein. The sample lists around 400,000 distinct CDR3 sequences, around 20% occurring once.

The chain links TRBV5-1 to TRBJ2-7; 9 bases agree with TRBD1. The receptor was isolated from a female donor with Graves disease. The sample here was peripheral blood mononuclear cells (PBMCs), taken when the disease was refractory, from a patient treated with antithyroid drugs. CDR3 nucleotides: TGCGCCAGCAGCGCGGGACAGGGCTACTACGAGCAGTACTTC. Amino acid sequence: CASSAGQGYYEQYF.